These 3 T cell receptor beta chains came from one sample sequenced in a study of T cell responses to AZD1222 COVID-19 vaccine. Using immunoSEQ multiplex PCR, the repertoire was profiled, and TCRdb retains in-frame clones only, with some absent. This table has tens of thousands of clones, 90% appearing once. Sample: peripheral blood, taken 28 days after the second AZD1222 dose. The receptors stem from an adult who received the AZD1222 COVID-19 vaccine.

The rearrangement uses TRBV5-1 and TRBJ2-7; TRBD2 might be the D (6 bases). This CDR3 is built from 13 residues. Trimming left V 0 bases short and J 5 bases short, with 9 bases between. Germline values: CDR1 SGHRS, CDR2 YFSETQ. CDR3 loop: CASSLGRGNEQYF. DNA of the CDR3: TGCGCCAGCAGCTTGGGGCGGGGTAACGAGCAGTACTTC.

The V and J genes are TRBV5-1 and TRBJ1-2; D might be TRBD1 (6 bases). Germline CDR1 SGHRS, CDR2 YFSETQ. The CDR3 sequence is 13 residues long. With 7 bases removed from V and 8 bases from J, the gap between germline ends came to 18 bases. This chain's CDR3 is CASGDQGGNGYTF. The CDR3 nucleotides read TGCGCCAGCGGCGATCAAGGGGGGAACGGCTACACCTTC.

This chain uses TRBV5-5 with TRBJ2-7, with D tentatively TRBD2 (6 bases). Trimming removed 2 bases at V and 2 bases at J, with 11 bases between. This CDR3 has 14 amino acids. CDR1 is SGHKS, CDR2 YYEKEE, per germline (reference sequence). CDR3 sequence reads: CASSFLAITYEQYF. In DNA form, the CDR3 reads TGTGCCAGCAGCTTTCTAGCGATCACCTACGAGCAGTACTTC.